The next 29 T cell receptor beta chains were all read from a single sample in a study of identifying expanded T cells in peripheral blood. Generated by immunoSEQ multiplex PCR, the TCRdb table keeps only in-frame clones and is missing some. The table shows 84,000 or so clones, with roughly 90% occurring only once. The sequencing input was blood. The source of these receptors is a person aged 18-70 years in good health.

The chain combines TRBV29-1 with TRBJ1-5; 8 nucleotides align to TRBD1. This CDR3 comprises 13 residues. The germline V gene has CDR1 SQVTM and CDR2 ANQGSEA. J gave up 5 bases and V 3 bases, and 3 bases lay outside the gene matches. The CDR3 coding sequence is TGCAGCGTTGAGGGACAGGAAGATCAGCCCCAGCATTTT. Translated, it gives CSVEGQEDQPQHF.

The sample holds one count of this clone. The genes are TRBV2 and TRBJ2-7, with 7 nucleotides matching TRBD1. V lost 7 bases to trimming and J lost 2 bases; unmatched junction nucleotides: 5. CDR1 is SNHLY, CDR2 FYNNEI, per germline. The CDR3 is 13 amino acids. The CDR3 loop reads CASTYQGAYEQYF. The CDR3 nucleotides read TGTGCCAGCACCTACCAGGGGGCCTACGAGCAGTACTTC.

The genes are TRBV6-4 and TRBJ2-1, with 7 bases fitting TRBD2. The J segment lost 4 bases and the V segment lost 5 bases, leaving 8 bases of the junction unmatched. The length of the CDR3 is 15 residues. CDR1 and CDR2 from the germline V gene are MRHNA and SNTAGT. The CDR3 coding sequence is TGTGCCAGCAGTCGCACGGGGGAGGGATACAATGAGCAGTTCTTC. Its translation is CASSRTGEGYNEQFF.

V gene TRBV19 combines with J gene TRBJ1-5; 9 bases are a match to TRBD1. The germline V gene encodes CDR1 LNHDA and CDR2 SQIVND (reference sequence). The trim removed 4 bases at V and 5 bases at J, leaving 6 bases unmatched. This CDR3 has 15 amino acids. The CDR3 sequence is CASSSPGQGYQPQHF. Here the CDR3 DNA reads TGTGCCAGTAGTAGCCCGGGACAGGGTTATCAGCCCCAGCATTTT.

The V gene is TRBV14, the J gene TRBJ2-7, with TRBD2 as a possible D gene (5 bases). The CDR3 totals 15 residues. CDR1 and CDR2 from the germline V gene are SGHDN and FVKESK. V was trimmed by 1 base and J by 5 bases, leaving 15 bases between them. The DNA for the CDR3 is TGTGCCAGCAGCCAAGGGCGGACTCGGGAAGACGAGCAGTACTTC. Translation: CASSQGRTREDEQYF.

The gene calls are TRBV29-1 and TRBJ2-1; no reliable D call. CDR3 length: 14 residues. From germline, CDR1 is SQVTM and CDR2 ANQGSEA. Trimming left V 3 bases short and J 3 bases short, with 12 bases between. The CDR3 spells CSVEGTRIYNEQFF. In nucleotides, the CDR3 is TGCAGCGTTGAGGGTACACGAATCTACAATGAGCAGTTCTTC.

This clone came up once. CDR3 in amino acids: CASSSPRGAGAQYF. The CDR3 nucleotides read TGTGCCAGCAGCTCGCCGCGGGGGGCCGGGGCGCAGTATTTT. The chain carries TRBV5-4 and TRBJ2-3, with 8 nucleotides matching TRBD2. Germline V gene lookup returns CDR1 SGHNT and CDR2 YYREEE (reference sequence). V lost 3 bases to trimming and J lost 10 bases; unmatched junction nucleotides: 10. The CDR3 is 14 residues long.

V and J are TRBV6-1 and TRBJ2-7; D is unresolved. This CDR3 contains 14 residues. CDR1 and CDR2 (germline): MNHNS, SASEGT. Trimming removed 7 bases from V and 2 bases from J, with 15 bases in between. The CDR3 loop reads CASNPLGSTYEQYF. In DNA, the CDR3 is TGTGCCAGCAACCCCTTGGGCAGCACCTACGAGCAGTACTTC.

The gene calls are TRBV7-2 and TRBJ1-2, with D unresolved. Germline V gene data show CDR1 as SGHTA and CDR2 as FQGNSA. The CDR3 spans 13 residues. Trimming shortened V by 3 bases and J by 5 bases, and 10 bases separated the two germline ends. Here the CDR3 DNA reads TGTGCCAGCAGCTTTCTTGCCGAGTATGGCTACACCTTC. Its protein product is CASSFLAEYGYTF.

This clone appeared a single time. This rearrangement joins TRBV7-2 to TRBJ1-5; D is undetermined. The germline V gene has CDR1 SGHTA and CDR2 FQGNSA. The CDR3 is 15 amino acids. Trimming pared 3 bases from V and 0 bases from J, leaving 9 bases between. The CDR3 nucleotides read TGTGCCAGCAGCTTGAAACACAGTAGCAATCAGCCCCAGCATTTT. Protein: CASSLKHSSNQPQHF.

This clone was recorded once. The rearrangement joins TRBV12-5 to TRBJ1-2, with 8 positions matching TRBD1. The CDR3 totals 14 residues. CDR1 is LGHNT, CDR2 FRNRAP, per germline. V shed 2 bases and J 5 bases; nucleotides not matched to a gene: 4. CDR3 sequence reads: CASGLHRTGYGYTF. The CDR3 nucleotides are TGTGCTAGTGGTTTGCACCGGACAGGGTATGGCTACACCTTC.

This chain links TRBV9 with TRBJ1-2, with D possibly being TRBD1 (6 bases). Germline V lookup: CDR1 SGDLS, CDR2 YYNGEE. With 3 bases removed from V and 4 bases from J, the gap between germline ends came to 16 bases. The CDR3 is 15 amino acids. The CDR3 loop reads CASSESTGLPYGYTF. The CDR3 DNA is TGTGCCAGCAGCGAGTCGACAGGTTTGCCCTATGGCTACACCTTC.

V usage is TRBV27 and J usage is TRBJ2-5, with D tentatively TRBD2 (5 bases). V was trimmed by 2 bases and J by 2 bases, leaving 15 bases between them. This CDR3 has 16 amino acids. Germline V CDR1 and CDR2: MNHEY, SMNVEV (reference sequence). CDR3 nucleotide sequence: TGTGCCAGCAGTTTACAACCTCGGGGAGCTCAAGAGACCCAGTACTTC. Encoded protein: CASSLQPRGAQETQYF.

The chain couples TRBV4-1 to TRBJ1-2, with unresolved D. Trimming removed 0 bases at V and 8 bases at J, with 13 bases between. The CDR3 has 14 residues. Germline V CDR1 and CDR2: MGHRA, YSYEKL. The CDR3: CASSQDAARGGYTF. The CDR3 DNA is TGCGCCAGCAGCCAAGATGCGGCCCGGGGAGGCTACACCTTC.

This chain links TRBV10-3 with TRBJ2-5, with 9 positions matching TRBD2. J lost 2 bases, V lost 2 bases, and 6 bases had no gene match. This CDR3 contains 16 residues. CDR1 and CDR2 (germline): ENHRY, SYGVKD. CDR3 amino acids: CAISEPSGNNQETQYF. For the CDR3, the DNA is TGTGCCATCAGTGAGCCTAGCGGGAACAATCAAGAGACCCAGTACTTC.

This chain links TRBV19 with TRBJ2-3, with 9 bases fitting TRBD1. This CDR3 comprises 15 residues. V gave up 6 bases and J gave up 1 base; unmatched junction bases: 5. The germline CDR1 and CDR2 sequences are LNHDA and SQIVND (reference sequence). The CDR3 DNA follows: TGTGCCAGTAGCCTGGGACAGGGAGGCACAGATACGCAGTATTTT. This encodes CASSLGQGGTDTQYF.

The CDR3 bases are TGTGCCAGCAGCAAAAGAAACAGAGCGACTTACAATGAGCAGTTCTTC. It translates to CASSKRNRATYNEQFF. The chain has TRBV21-1 and TRBJ2-1. TRBV21-1 is a pseudogene. The CDR3 is made up of 16 amino acids.

The gene calls are TRBV7-9 and TRBJ2-5, with TRBD1 matching over 9 bases. The CDR3 is 14 amino acids. With 4 bases clipped from V and 6 bases from J, the junction kept 6 bases outside the gene matches. In germline, CDR1 is SEHNR, CDR2 FQNEAQ (reference sequence). In DNA, the CDR3 is TGTGCCAGCAGCTACGCCGGGACAGGGAAGACCCAGTACTTC. The encoded protein is CASSYAGTGKTQYF.

This sequence joins TRBV4-2 and TRBJ1-1; D not resolved. Per the germline V gene, CDR1 is LGHNA and CDR2 is YNFKEQ. The ends were cut back, 4 bases at V and 1 base at J, with 10 bases in the middle. The CDR3 length is 14 residues. The CDR3 nucleotides read TGTGCCAGCAGCCCCGCCTCACGGAACACTGAAGCTTTCTTT. Translating it yields CASSPASRNTEAFF.

V and J are TRBV30 and TRBJ1-2; D not certain. V was clipped by 4 bases and J by 8 bases, with 11 bases between them. The CDR3 extends over 11 amino acids. Germline loops: CDR1 GTSNPN, CDR2 SVGIG (reference sequence). As DNA, the CDR3 is TGTGCCTGGAATTATGCGGCCGGCTACACCTTC. As protein: CAWNYAAGYTF.

This clone was observed a handful of times. The chain is built from TRBV6-1 and TRBJ1-5, with a weak D call TRBD1 (5 bases). V dropped 7 bases and J dropped 7 bases, with 11 bases sitting between them. CDR3 length equals 12 residues. Looked up from germline, CDR1 is MNHNS and CDR2 is SASEGT. This CDR3 reads CASTQWGQPQHF. DNA of the CDR3: TGTGCCAGCACCCAGTGGGGGCAGCCCCAGCATTTT.

The chain combines TRBV4-2 with TRBJ2-1, with 10 positions matching TRBD2. The CDR3 is 17 amino acids. CDR1 and CDR2 (germline): LGHNA, YNFKEQ. The J segment lost 5 bases and the V segment lost 0 bases, leaving 7 bases of the junction unmatched. CDR3 residues: CASSQDPLAGGHNEQFF. CDR3 DNA: TGTGCCAGCAGCCAAGATCCCTTAGCGGGGGGCCACAATGAGCAGTTCTTC.

The genes are TRBV10-3 and TRBJ2-7, with TRBD1 matching over 12 bases. Trimming removed 6 bases from V and 2 bases from J; junction bases left unmatched: 11. The CDR3 runs 17 residues. Germline V lookup: CDR1 ENHRY, CDR2 SYGVKD. CDR3 in DNA: TGTGCCATCAGACGAGATCCGGGACAGGGGGCTCCCTACGAGCAGTACTTC. This translates into CAIRRDPGQGAPYEQYF.

The CDR3 protein is CASSSGQMNTEAFF. The CDR3 nucleotides are TGTGCCAGCAGCTCGGGACAGATGAACACTGAAGCTTTCTTT. The chain employs TRBV7-9 and TRBJ1-1; TRBD1 matches 7 bases. The ends lost 4 bases at V and 0 bases at J; junction bases unmatched: 2. This CDR3 has 14 amino acids. Germline V gene lookup returns CDR1 SEHNR and CDR2 FQNEAQ (reference sequence).

J is TRBJ1-4 and V is TRBV11-3; no clear D. The CDR3 is 15 amino acids. V shed 5 bases and J shed 5 bases, with 15 bases lying between them. Germline V CDR1 and CDR2: SGHNT, YENEEA. CDR3 protein: CASSHSSALNEKLFF. For the CDR3, the DNA is TGTGCCAGCAGCCATAGTTCGGCCCTAAATGAAAAACTGTTTTTT.

V and J are TRBV5-1 and TRBJ2-5, with unresolved D. CDR3 length: 12 residues. Between the trimmed V and J ends, which lost 6 bases and 4 bases, there was a span of 10 bases. Per germline, CDR1 SGHRS and CDR2 YFSETQ. CDR3 in amino acids: CASKGWLETQYF. Here the CDR3 DNA reads TGCGCCAGCAAGGGTTGGCTAGAGACCCAGTACTTC.

This sequence joins TRBV13 and TRBJ2-1; the match to TRBD1 covers 9 bases. CDR3 length equals 15 residues. Germline CDR1 is PRHDT and CDR2 is FYEKMQ (reference sequence). V was clipped by 5 bases and J by 8 bases; unmatched bases: 10. Here the CDR3 DNA reads TGTGCCAGCAGCAGCGACAGGGGGGTTGTTGATGAGCAGTTCTTC. Encoded protein: CASSSDRGVVDEQFF.

V gene TRBV6-5 combines with J gene TRBJ2-5; 12 bases agree with TRBD1. V lost 6 bases and J lost 5; bases outside the gene matches: 7. The CDR3 loop spans 15 amino acids. The V gene's germline CDR1 is MNHEY and CDR2 SVGAGI. The CDR3 reads CASSPGTGGRETQYF. In DNA, the CDR3 is TGTGCCAGCAGCCCCGGGACAGGGGGCCGGGAGACCCAGTACTTC.

The chain couples TRBV18 to TRBJ2-5; D possibly corresponds to TRBD2 (6 bases). Germline CDR1 reads KGHSH; CDR2 reads LQKENI. The CDR3 covers 11 residues. Trimming cost V 3 bases and J 7 bases, with 6 bases left between them. CDR3 DNA: TGTGCCAGCTCACCGGAGGGGACCCAGTACTTC. Protein product: CASSPEGTQYF.